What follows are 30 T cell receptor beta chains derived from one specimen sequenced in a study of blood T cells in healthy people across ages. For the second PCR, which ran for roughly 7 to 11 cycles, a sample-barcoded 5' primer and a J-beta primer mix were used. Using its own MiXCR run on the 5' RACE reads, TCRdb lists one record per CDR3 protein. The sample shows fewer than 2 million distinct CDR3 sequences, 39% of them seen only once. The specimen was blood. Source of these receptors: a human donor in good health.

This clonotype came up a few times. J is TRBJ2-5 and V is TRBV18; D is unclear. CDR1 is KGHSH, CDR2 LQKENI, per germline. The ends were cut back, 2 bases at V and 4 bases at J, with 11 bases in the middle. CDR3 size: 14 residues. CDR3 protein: CASSPVVAGETQYF. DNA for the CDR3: TGTGCCAGCTCACCAGTGGTTGCAGGAGAGACCCAGTACTTC.

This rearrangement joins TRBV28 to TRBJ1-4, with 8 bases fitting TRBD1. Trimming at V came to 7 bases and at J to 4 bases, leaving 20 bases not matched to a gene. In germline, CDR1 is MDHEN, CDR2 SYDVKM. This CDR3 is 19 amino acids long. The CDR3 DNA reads TGTGCCAGCACTTTGAGCCAGTCATTCAGGGGGCGAGATAATGAAAAACTGTTTTTT. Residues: CASTLSQSFRGRDNEKLFF. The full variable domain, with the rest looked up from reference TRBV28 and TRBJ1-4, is DVKVTQSSRYLVKRTGEKVFLECVQDMDHENMFWYRQDPGLGLRLIYFSYDVKMKEKGDIPEGYSVSREKKERFSLILESASTNQTSMYLCASTLSQSFRGRDNEKLFFGSGTQLSVL.

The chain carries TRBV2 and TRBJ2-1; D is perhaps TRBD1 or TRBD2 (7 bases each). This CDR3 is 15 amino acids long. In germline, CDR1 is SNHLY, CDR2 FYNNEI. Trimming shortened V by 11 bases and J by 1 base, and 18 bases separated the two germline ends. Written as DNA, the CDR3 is TGTGCCGGTTCAGGGGGGGCAGCGTCCTACAATGAGCAGTTCTTC. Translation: CAGSGGAASYNEQFF.

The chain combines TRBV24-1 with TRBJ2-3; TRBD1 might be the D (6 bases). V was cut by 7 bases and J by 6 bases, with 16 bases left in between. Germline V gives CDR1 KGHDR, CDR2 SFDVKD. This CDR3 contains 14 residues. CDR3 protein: CATSGGPQGDTQYF. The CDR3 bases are TGTGCCACCAGCGGTGGACCCCAGGGGGATACGCAGTATTTT.

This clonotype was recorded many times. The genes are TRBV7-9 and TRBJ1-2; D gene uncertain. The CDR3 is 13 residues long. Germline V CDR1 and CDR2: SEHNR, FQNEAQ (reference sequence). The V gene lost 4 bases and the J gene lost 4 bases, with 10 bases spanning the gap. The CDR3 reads CASSSSGAYGYTF. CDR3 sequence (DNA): TGTGCCAGCAGCTCTTCCGGTGCCTATGGCTACACCTTC.

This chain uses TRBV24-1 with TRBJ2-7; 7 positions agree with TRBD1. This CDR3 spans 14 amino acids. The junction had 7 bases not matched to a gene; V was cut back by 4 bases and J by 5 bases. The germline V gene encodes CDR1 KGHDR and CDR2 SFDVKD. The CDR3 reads CATSEWDSMDEQYF. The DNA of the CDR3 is TGTGCCACCAGTGAATGGGACAGTATGGACGAGCAGTACTTC.

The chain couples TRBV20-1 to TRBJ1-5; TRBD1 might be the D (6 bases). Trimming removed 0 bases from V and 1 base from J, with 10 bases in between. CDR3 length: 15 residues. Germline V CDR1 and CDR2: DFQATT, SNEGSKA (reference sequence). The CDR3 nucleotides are TGCAGTGCTAGAGATACAGGGACAAGCAATCAGCCCCAGCATTTT. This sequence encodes CSARDTGTSNQPQHF.

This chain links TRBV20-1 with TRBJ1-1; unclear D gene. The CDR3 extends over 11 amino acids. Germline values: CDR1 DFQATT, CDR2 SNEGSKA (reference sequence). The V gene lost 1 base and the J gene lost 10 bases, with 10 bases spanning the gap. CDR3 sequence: CSARADWGAFF. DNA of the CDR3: TGCAGTGCTAGAGCAGACTGGGGAGCTTTCTTT.

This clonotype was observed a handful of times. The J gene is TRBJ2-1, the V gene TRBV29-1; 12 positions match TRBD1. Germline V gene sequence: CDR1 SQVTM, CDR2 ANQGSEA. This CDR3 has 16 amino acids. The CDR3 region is CTITGTGGTAGDEQFF. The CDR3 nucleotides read TGCACCATTACCGGGACAGGGGGCACGGCGGGCGATGAGCAGTTCTTC.

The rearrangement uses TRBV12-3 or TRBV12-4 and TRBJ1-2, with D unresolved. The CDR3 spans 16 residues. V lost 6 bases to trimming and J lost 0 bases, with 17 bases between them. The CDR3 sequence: CASSPQDGRANYGYTF. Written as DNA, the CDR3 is TGTGCCAGCAGCCCCCAAGATGGTAGGGCTAACTATGGCTACACCTTC.

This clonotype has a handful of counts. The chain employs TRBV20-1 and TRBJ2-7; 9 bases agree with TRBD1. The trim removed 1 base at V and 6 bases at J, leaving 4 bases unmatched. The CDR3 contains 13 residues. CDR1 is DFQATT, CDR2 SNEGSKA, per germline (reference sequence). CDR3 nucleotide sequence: TGCAGTGCTAGAGGGGACAGGGAGGTCGAGCAGTACTTC. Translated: CSARGDREVEQYF.

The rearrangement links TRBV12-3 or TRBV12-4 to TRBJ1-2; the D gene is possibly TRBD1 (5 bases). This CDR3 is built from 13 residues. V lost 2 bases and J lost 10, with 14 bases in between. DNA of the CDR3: TGTGCCAGCAGTTTAAGGGACGGAAACCTCTACACCTTC. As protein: CASSLRDGNLYTF.

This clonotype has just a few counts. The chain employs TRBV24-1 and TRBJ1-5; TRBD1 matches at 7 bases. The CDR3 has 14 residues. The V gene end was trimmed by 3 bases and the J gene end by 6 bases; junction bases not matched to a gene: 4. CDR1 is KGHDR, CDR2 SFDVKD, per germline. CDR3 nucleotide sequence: TGTGCCACCAGTGATGCAGGGGGAAGTCAGCCCCAGCATTTT. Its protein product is CATSDAGGSQPQHF.

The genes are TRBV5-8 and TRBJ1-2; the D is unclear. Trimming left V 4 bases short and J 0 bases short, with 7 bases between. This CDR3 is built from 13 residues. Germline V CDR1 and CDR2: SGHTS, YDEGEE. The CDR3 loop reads CASSHRANYGYTF. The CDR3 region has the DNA TGTGCCAGCAGCCACCGGGCTAACTATGGCTACACCTTC.

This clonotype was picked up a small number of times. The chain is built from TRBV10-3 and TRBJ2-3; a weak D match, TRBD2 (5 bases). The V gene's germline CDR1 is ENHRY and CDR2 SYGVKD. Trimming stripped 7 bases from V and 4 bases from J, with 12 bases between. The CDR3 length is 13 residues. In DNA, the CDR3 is TGTGCCATCACAGAGGGTGACCCAGATACGCAGTATTTT. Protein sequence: CAITEGDPDTQYF.

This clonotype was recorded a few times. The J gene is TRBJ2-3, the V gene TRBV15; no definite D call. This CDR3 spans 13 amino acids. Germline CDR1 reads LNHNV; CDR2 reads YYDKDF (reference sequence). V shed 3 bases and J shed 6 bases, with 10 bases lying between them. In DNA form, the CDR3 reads TGTGCCACCAGCAGGCAATTGGCTGATACGCAGTATTTT. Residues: CATSRQLADTQYF.

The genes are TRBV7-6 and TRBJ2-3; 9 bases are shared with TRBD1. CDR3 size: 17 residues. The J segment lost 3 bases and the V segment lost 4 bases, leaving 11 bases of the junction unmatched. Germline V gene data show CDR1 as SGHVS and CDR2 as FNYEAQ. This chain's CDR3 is CASSSLKGQGITDTQYF. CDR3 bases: TGTGCCAGCAGCTCGCTTAAGGGACAGGGTATTACAGATACGCAGTATTTT.

Here the CDR3 reads CASSGQGFGTEAFF. For the CDR3, the DNA is TGTGCCAGCAGTGGACAGGGGTTTGGCACTGAAGCTTTCTTT. The chain recombines TRBV2 with TRBJ1-1, with 8 bases fitting TRBD1. The CDR3 sequence is 14 residues long. Trimming cost V 4 bases and J 4 bases; bases outside gene matches: 5. CDR1 and CDR2 (germline): SNHLY, FYNNEI.

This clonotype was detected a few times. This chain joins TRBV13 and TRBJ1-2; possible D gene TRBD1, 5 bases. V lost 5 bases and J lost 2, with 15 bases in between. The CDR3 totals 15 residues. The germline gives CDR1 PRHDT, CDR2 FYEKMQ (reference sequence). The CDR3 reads CASSQYLGGNYGYTF. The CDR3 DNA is TGTGCCAGCAGCCAGTATTTGGGGGGAAACTATGGCTACACCTTC.

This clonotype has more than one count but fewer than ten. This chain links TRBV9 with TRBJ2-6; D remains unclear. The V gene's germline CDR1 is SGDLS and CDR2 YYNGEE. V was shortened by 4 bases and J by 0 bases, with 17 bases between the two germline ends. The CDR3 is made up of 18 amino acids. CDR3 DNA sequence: TGTGCCAGCAGCCACCGAGATGAGACCAACTCTGGGGCCAACGTCCTGACTTTC. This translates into CASSHRDETNSGANVLTF.

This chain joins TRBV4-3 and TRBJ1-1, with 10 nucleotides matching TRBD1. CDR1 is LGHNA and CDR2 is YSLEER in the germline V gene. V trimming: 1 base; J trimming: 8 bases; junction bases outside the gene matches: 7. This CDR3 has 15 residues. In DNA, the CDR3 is TGCGCCAGCAGCCAAGGCCGACAGGGGGCTAGGGAAGCTTTCTTT. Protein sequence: CASSQGRQGAREAFF.

The CDR3 coding sequence is TGCAGCGTTGTGGATCGGTGGCTAGAGACCCAGTACTTC. Its translation: CSVVDRWLETQYF. The chain links TRBV29-1 to TRBJ2-5; D is uncertain. There are 13 residues in the CDR3. Trimming took 4 bases from V and 4 from J, leaving 13 bases between them. Germline CDR1 and CDR2: SQVTM and ANQGSEA.

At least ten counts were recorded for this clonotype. The CDR3 DNA reads TGTGCCAGCAGCCGAAGAGAAGGGGAGACCCAGTACTTC. Encoded protein: CASSRREGETQYF. This chain joins TRBV4-2 and TRBJ2-5; D unclear. Germline assignment: CDR1 LGHNA and CDR2 YNFKEQ. This CDR3 has 13 amino acids. Trimming took 4 bases from V and 5 from J, leaving 11 bases between them.

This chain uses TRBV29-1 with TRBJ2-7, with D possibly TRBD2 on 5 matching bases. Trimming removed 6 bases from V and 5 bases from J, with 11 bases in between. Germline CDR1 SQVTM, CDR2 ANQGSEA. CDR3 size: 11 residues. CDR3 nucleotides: TGCAGCGTCGCGAGGGCAAACGAGCAGTACTTC. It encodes CSVARANEQYF.

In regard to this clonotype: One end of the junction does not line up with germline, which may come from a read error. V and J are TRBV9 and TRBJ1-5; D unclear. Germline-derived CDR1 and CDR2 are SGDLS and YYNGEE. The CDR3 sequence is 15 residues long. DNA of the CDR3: TGTGCCAGCAGCCCCCTCGTGGGAGGCAATCAGCCCCGGCATTTT. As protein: CASSPLVGGNQPRHF.

This CDR3 is CASGLVKVARETQYF. For the CDR3, the DNA is TGTGCTAGTGGTTTGGTAAAGGTTGCTCGGGAGACCCAGTACTTC. The chain combines TRBV12-5 with TRBJ2-5; the D is unclear. The CDR3 length is 15 residues. V lost 0 bases and J lost 5, with 13 bases in between. Germline V gene data show CDR1 as LGHNT and CDR2 as FRNRAP.

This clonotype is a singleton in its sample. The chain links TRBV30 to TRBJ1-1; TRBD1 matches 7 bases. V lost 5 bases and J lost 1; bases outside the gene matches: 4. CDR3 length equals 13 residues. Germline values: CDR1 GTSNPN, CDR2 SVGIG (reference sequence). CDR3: CAWGTDSNTEAFF. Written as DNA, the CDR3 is TGTGCCTGGGGGACAGACTCGAACACTGAAGCTTTCTTT.

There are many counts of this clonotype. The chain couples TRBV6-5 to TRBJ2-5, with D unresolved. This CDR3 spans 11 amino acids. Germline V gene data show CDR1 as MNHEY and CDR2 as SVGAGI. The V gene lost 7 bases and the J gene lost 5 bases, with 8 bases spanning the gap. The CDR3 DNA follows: TGTGCCAGCACCATAGGCGAGACCCAGTACTTC. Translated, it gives CASTIGETQYF.

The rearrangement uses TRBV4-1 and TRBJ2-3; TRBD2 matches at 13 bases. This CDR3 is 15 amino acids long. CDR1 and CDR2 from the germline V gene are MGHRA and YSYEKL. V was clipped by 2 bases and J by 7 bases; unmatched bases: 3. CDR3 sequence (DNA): TGCGCCAGCAGCCAACCGACTAGCGGGGGGAATACGCAGTATTTT. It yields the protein CASSQPTSGGNTQYF.

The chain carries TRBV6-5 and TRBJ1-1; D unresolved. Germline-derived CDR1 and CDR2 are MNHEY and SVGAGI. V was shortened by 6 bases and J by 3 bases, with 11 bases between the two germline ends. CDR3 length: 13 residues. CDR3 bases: TGTGCCAGCAGAGCAGAGGAATACACTGAAGCTTTCTTT. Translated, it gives CASRAEEYTEAFF.